The rows below give T cell receptor beta chains drawn from one sample of a study of blood T cell repertoires in COVID-19. TCRdb's table, derived via immunoSEQ multiplex PCR, lists solely in-frame clones and lacks some. The sample shows tens of thousands of clones, around 89% of them seen only once. Sequenced material: peripheral blood. These TCRs come from a human donor in a cohort sampled during active COVID-19. Each CDR3 is given with its conserved first and last residue.

V	J	CDR3
TRBV20-1	TRBJ1-2	CSARDRGYTF
TRBV5-4	TRBJ2-1	CASSSGNDNEQFF
TRBV12-5	TRBJ1-2	CASGLVRGNGYTF
TRBV30	TRBJ2-1	CAWGLGTGQNEQFF
TRBV7-9	TRBJ2-7	CASSPGTSYEQYF
TRBV2	TRBJ2-1	CASSPSNEQFF
TRBV13	TRBJ2-7	CASSLLGQGFAEQYF
TRBV6-2/TRBV6-3	TRBJ1-3	CASSLTAGQERSGNTIYF
TRBV14	TRBJ1-2	CASSPGGSYGYTF
TRBV3-1/TRBV3-2	TRBJ1-1	CASSRGDTEAFF
TRBV29-1	TRBJ2-5	CSTTSGGAQETQYF
TRBV12-3/TRBV12-4	TRBJ1-5	CASSLQAHQPQHF
TRBV7-2	TRBJ2-1	CASSLGAGANNEQFF
TRBV9	TRBJ2-5	CASSQDGAGMETQYF
TRBV2	TRBJ2-5	CASSDDTGGQEKYF
TRBV5-4	TRBJ1-1	CASSLSGQGAEAFF
TRBV30	TRBJ1-2	CAWSSGIPYGYTF
TRBV6-5	TRBJ2-7	CASRLPGQGAYEQYF
TRBV30	TRBJ1-2	CAWSKVGPEYGYTF
TRBV12-3/TRBV12-4	TRBJ2-3	CASSLSTDTQYF